This T cell receptor (beta chain) came from a study of shared clonotypes between healthy human individuals. General study findings and limits: Clonotype sharing among the donors was expected to vary with sequencing depth.

On this clone: Its antigen is not identified.

This CDR3 is built from 12 residues. Germline V gene data show CDR1 as SEHNR and CDR2 as FQNEAQ (reference sequence). V lost 5 bases and J 1 base, leaving 4 bases between the germline ends. At a deep level, the assay was run. Libraries were prepared by immunoSEQ multiplex PCR; TCRdb keeps only in-frame clonotypes and omits some of them. The table records under 2,500,000 clones, more than 90% of them present only once. Input material: naive CD4+ T cells sorted from blood. As to subset: CD45RA+ positively selected. The gene calls are TRBV7-9 and TRBJ2-3, with D hard to call. This clonotype was sampled from a man between 18 and 29 years old in good health. The CDR3 sequence: CASSQGTDTQYF. CDR3 DNA sequence: TGTGCCAGCAGCCAAGGCACAGATACGCAGTATTTT.